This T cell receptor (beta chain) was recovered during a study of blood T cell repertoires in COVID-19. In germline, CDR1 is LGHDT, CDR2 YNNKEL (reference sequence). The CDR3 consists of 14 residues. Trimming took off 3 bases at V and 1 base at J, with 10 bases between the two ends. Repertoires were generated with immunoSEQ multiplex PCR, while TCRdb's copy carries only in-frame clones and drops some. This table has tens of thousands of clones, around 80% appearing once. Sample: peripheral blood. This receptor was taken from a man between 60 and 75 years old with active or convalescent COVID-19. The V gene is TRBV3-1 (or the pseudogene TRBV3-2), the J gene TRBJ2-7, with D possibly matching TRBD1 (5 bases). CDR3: CASSHLDRSYEQYF. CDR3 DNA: TGTGCCAGCAGCCACCTAGACAGATCCTACGAGCAGTACTTC.